This T cell receptor beta chain is drawn from a study of T-cell reconstitution after alpha-beta-depleted transplantation in children. Preparation of the TCRbeta library involved a method that used unique molecular identifiers. Using its own MiXCR run on the PCR reads, TCRdb lists one record per CDR3 protein. The sample has hundreds of thousands of distinct CDR3 sequences; less than 15% are singletons. This clonotype has a count of ten or more. Trimming removed 5 bases from V and 3 bases from J, with 17 bases in between. The length of the CDR3 is 15 residues. CDR1 SGHTA and CDR2 FQGNSA come from the germline V gene.

The sample in question was PBMCs, obtained before TCRalphabeta/CD19-depleted stem cell transplant. This clonotype was sampled from a girl between 2 and 10 years old with congenital amegakaryocytic thrombocytopenia, due to receive a stem cell transplant. The chain couples TRBV7-2 to TRBJ2-7; D remains unclear. The CDR3 loop reads CASSPRRNSNYEQYF. In DNA form, the CDR3 reads TGTGCCAGCAGCCCTAGGCGTAACTCCAACTACGAGCAGTACTTC.